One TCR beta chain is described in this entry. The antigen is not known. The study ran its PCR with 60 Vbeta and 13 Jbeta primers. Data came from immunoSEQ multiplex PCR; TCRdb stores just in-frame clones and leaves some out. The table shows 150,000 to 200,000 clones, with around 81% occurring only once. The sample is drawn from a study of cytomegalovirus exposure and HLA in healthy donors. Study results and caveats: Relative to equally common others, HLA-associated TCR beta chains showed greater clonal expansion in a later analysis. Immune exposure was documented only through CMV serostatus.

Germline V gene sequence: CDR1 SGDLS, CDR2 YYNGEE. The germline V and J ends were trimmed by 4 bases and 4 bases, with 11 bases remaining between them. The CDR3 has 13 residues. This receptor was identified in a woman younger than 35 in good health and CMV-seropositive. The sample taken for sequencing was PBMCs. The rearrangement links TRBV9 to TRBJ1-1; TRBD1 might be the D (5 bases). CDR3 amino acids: CASSTRVGTEAFF. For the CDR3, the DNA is TGTGCCAGCAGCACCAGGGTAGGCACTGAAGCTTTCTTT.